These 4 T cell receptor beta chains originate from one sample sequenced in a study of cytomegalovirus exposure and HLA in healthy donors. PCR employed 60 Vbeta and 13 Jbeta primers. The repertoire was sequenced with immunoSEQ multiplex PCR; TCRdb's copy has only in-frame clones and lacks some. This table holds roughly 69,000 clones, 65% to 70% found once. The specimen sequenced was PBMCs. These receptors were obtained from a male donor in good health and CMV-seropositive.

This chain joins TRBV7-2 and TRBJ2-5, with 10 bases aligning to TRBD2. Germline loops: CDR1 SGHTA, CDR2 FQGNSA. This CDR3 is built from 18 residues. V was clipped by 5 bases and J by 3 bases; unmatched bases: 15. The CDR3 nucleotides are TGTGCCAGCAGCCCTCTTAGCGGGAGGAAGGGTGGAAAAGAGACCCAGTACTTC. Translation gives CASSPLSGRKGGKETQYF.

This clone was counted a single time. The rearrangement links TRBV6-1 to TRBJ2-5, with 12 nucleotides matching TRBD2. The CDR3 totals 15 residues. Germline values: CDR1 MNHNS, CDR2 SASEGT. J lost 3 bases, V lost 5 bases, and 4 bases had no gene match. CDR3 in amino acids: CASSPWTSGEETQYF. Here the CDR3 DNA reads TGTGCCAGCAGTCCCTGGACTAGCGGGGAAGAGACCCAGTACTTC.

The chain combines TRBV10-1 with TRBJ2-1, with 14 nucleotides matching TRBD2. The CDR3 totals 17 residues. CDR1 and CDR2 (germline): WNHNN, SYGVQD (reference sequence). V dropped 3 bases and J dropped 8; count of bases not matched to a gene: 9. CDR3 nucleotide sequence: TGCGCCAGCAGTGACCAGGGACTAGCGGGAGCAAGGGATGAGCAGTTCTTC. Translating it yields CASSDQGLAGARDEQFF.

The chain is built from TRBV4-1 and TRBJ1-1, with 9 bases lining up with TRBD1. Losses at the gene ends were 3 bases for V and 2 bases for J; bases not matched to a gene: 7. The CDR3 covers 16 residues. Germline V gene data show CDR1 as MGHRA and CDR2 as YSYEKL. The CDR3 DNA is TGCGCCAGCAGCCAGATACCGGGACAGGGAAACACTGAAGCTTTCTTT. It yields the protein CASSQIPGQGNTEAFF.